This is a list of T cell receptor beta chains from one sample in a study of breast tumors, draining lymph nodes, adjacent tissues. Via MiXCR, TCRdb re-called the multiplex PCR reads, giving one row per CDR3 protein. The sample holds under 150,000 distinct CDR3 sequences, around 20% seen once. The sample consisted of axillary lymph node tissue. The receptors derive from a female donor with breast cancer. Some clones in this sample may be carry-over from other donors' samples. Each CDR3 is given with its conserved first and last residue. Clone size is stated in some rows and not others, as once, few, many or a class when expanded.

V	size	CDR3
TRBV6-1	many	CASRATGSGELFF
TRBV28	-	CASSLGGVRSWETQYF
TRBV6-6	-	CASSSHDRDQPQHF
TRBV7-8	many	CASSRTDSAIYEQYF
TRBV20-1	many	CSARIDRLSYNEQFF
TRBV29-1	many	CSVRQANQPQHF
TRBV10-3	-	CAISESGLAGGGEQFF
TRBV7-9	few	CASSGSGPDTQYF
TRBV7-2	many	CASSTTPRALGGYTF
TRBV6-5	many	CASKTGVLSYEQYF
TRBV9	-	CASSLRAGLDTEAFF
TRBV19	-	CASSITGAQETQYF
TRBV7-2	many	CASRANRAGDTQYF
TRBV19	-	CASIPRGQGRANTGGLFF
TRBV6-2/TRBV6-3	many	CASRGQAFSYEQYF
TRBV5-5	many	CASSRGQLTDTQYF
TRBV12-3/TRBV12-4	many	CASSSPPGQGVYGYTF
TRBV15	many	CATSQGGYGYTF
TRBV20-1	many	CSATDTGSHYEQYF
TRBV5-6	-	CASSLQLTYEQYF
TRBV20-1	many	CSATGPRADTQYF
TRBV4-2	many	CASSQVGDSSYEQYF
TRBV24-1	many	CATRPSGVDEQFF
TRBV11-2	-	CASSLDGAPSGVGYNEQFF
TRBV19	few	CATSPTGYGYTF
TRBV9	many	CASSVDMGGPDGYTF
TRBV6-1	many	CASSESVMQSLEQYF
TRBV12-3/TRBV12-4	many	CASSVRWSTQYF
TRBV12-3/TRBV12-4	many	CASTPGIARNNEQFF
TRBV7-3	many	CASSLMGQGTDTQYF
TRBV19	many	CASSTVAGGGETQYF
TRBV7-9	many	CASSRGLGFWEQYF
TRBV6-1	many	CASGDWTGPYNEQFF
TRBV5-1	many	CASRLRWDSPLHF
TRBV29-1	many	CSVVRETQYF
TRBV5-4	few	CASSLAGTGSETQYF
TRBV4-3	-	CASSQDLGGGHNEQFF
TRBV6-6	many	CASSYRREGPYNEQFF
TRBV20-1	few	CSARTGGHYEQYF
TRBV7-2	many	CASTRDYGYYEQYF
TRBV19	many	CASSTRGGLTDTQYF
TRBV7-2	many	CASSLELAGGLDTQYF
TRBV28	many	CASSLAGTATNSPLHF
TRBV20-1	many	CSAPQGQSQPQHF
TRBV6-1	-	CASRDGTSGYNEQFF
TRBV5-6	many	CASSLETSSYEQYF
TRBV6-2/TRBV6-3	-	CASSWTAGGPSNEQFF
TRBV5-5	many	CASSLARKETQYF
TRBV28	-	CASSLARGLQETQYF
TRBV11-2	many	CASSLDPSANEQFF
TRBV5-6	many	CASSLAVANSPLHF
TRBV5-4	few	CASSYGGSPYEQYF
TRBV6-2/TRBV6-3	many	CASSYGPDTDTQYF